This T cell receptor (beta chain) was captured in a study of blood T cell repertoires in COVID-19. The repertoire was sequenced with immunoSEQ multiplex PCR; TCRdb's copy has only in-frame clones and lacks some. The sample has around 700,000 clones, 70% to 90% seen once. Germline V lookup: CDR1 SGHAT, CDR2 FQNNGV. With 2 bases removed from V and 7 bases from J, the gap between germline ends came to 8 bases. The CDR3 runs 13 residues. This chain connects TRBV11-2 to TRBJ2-2, with a possible D match to TRBD2 (5 bases). Specimen: peripheral blood. This TCR derives from a woman in her late teens or twenties with acute or convalescent COVID-19. In DNA, the CDR3 is TGTGCCAGCAGCTTAAGGGAGAGCGGGGAGCTGTTTTTT. Protein: CASSLRESGELFF. Drawing the rest from reference TRBV11-2 and TRBJ2-2, the complete variable domain is EAGVAQSPRYKIIEKRQSVAFWCNPISGHATLYWYQQILGQGPKLLIQFQNNGVVDDSQLPKDRFSAERLKGVDSTLKIQPAKLEDSAVYLCASSLRESGELFFGEGSRLTVL.